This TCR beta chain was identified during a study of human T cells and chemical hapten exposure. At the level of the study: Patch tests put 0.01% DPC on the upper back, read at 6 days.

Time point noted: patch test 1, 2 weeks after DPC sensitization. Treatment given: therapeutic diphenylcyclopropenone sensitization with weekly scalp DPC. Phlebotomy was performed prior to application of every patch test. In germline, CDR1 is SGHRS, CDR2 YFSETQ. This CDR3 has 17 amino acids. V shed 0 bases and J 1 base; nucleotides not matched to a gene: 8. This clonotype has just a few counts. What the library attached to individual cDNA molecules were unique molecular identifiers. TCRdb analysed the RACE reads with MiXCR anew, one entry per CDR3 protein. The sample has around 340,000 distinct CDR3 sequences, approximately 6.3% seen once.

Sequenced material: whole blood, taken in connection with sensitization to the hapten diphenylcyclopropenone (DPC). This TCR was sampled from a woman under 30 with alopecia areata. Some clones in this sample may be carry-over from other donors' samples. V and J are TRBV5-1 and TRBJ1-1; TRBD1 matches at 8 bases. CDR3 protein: CASSLVPSDRGNTEAFF. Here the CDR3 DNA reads TGCGCCAGCAGCTTGGTCCCCTCCGACAGGGGGAACACTGAAGCTTTCTTT.